This entry lists 16 T cell receptor beta chains sequenced from one sample in a study of blood T cell repertoires in COVID-19 (TCRdb year 2020). Preparation of the library involved the immunoSEQ multiplex PCR assay. TCRdb mirrors the immuneACCESS table, restricted to in-frame sequences. Some clones are absent from its copies; in checked studies, under half trace to an unresolved V gene, and the reason for the others is unknown. Within this sample are about 220,000 clones, with 65% to 90% of them counted one time only. The ten largest clones take up roughly 4.7% of the sample. Sequencing input: peripheral blood. The receptors originated from a woman between 65 and 79 years old with acute or convalescent COVID-19.

The chain links TRBV4-2 to TRBJ2-1, with D tentatively TRBD1 (5 bases). Germline loops: CDR1 LGHNA, CDR2 YNFKEQ. This CDR3 is built from 16 residues. The germline V and J ends were trimmed by 0 bases and 3 bases, with 12 bases remaining between them. In DNA, the CDR3 is TGTGCCAGCAGCCAAGAAAGCAGGGTTGGCTACAATGAGCAGTTCTTC. Encoded protein: CASSQESRVGYNEQFF.

This chain joins TRBV7-2 and TRBJ1-2, with a possible D match to TRBD1 (5 bases). CDR1 is SGHTA and CDR2 is FQGNSA in the germline V gene. This CDR3 comprises 15 residues. The V gene lost 5 bases and the J gene lost 0 bases, with 13 bases spanning the gap. CDR3 DNA sequence: TGTGCCAGCAGCCAACACAGACAGCCTAACTATGGCTACACCTTC. Protein sequence: CASSQHRQPNYGYTF. Looking up the rest from reference TRBV7-2 and TRBJ1-2 gives the full variable domain: GAGVSQSPSNKVTEKGKDVELRCDPISGHTALYWYRQSLGQGLEFLIYFQGNSAPDKSGLPSDRFSAERTGGSVSTLTIQRTQQEDSAVYLCASSQHRQPNYGYTFGSGTRLTVV.

This chain joins TRBV2 and TRBJ2-7, with TRBD1 as a possible D gene (5 bases). The CDR3 consists of 13 residues. Germline-derived CDR1 and CDR2 are SNHLY and FYNNEI. Trimming took off 6 bases at V and 3 bases at J, with 12 bases between the two ends. The CDR3 DNA reads TGTGCCAGCAGCCGAAGCCAGGGCTACGAGCAGTACTTC. Protein product: CASSRSQGYEQYF.

The chain links TRBV7-9 to TRBJ1-1; a possible D gene is TRBD1 (6 bases). This CDR3 is 17 amino acids long. Germline V CDR1 and CDR2: SEHNR, FQNEAQ (reference sequence). V lost 3 bases, J lost 2 bases, and 19 bases lay in between. CDR3 sequence (DNA): TGTGCCAGCAGCTTGGCTACGCTGGACAGATATAACACTGAAGCTTTCTTT. Protein product: CASSLATLDRYNTEAFF.

The chain combines TRBV11-2 with TRBJ1-2; 10 nucleotides match TRBD1. Germline V gene data show CDR1 as SGHAT and CDR2 as FQNNGV. The CDR3 runs to 13 residues. J was trimmed by 7 bases and V by 7 bases; bases with no gene match: 6. The CDR3 DNA follows: TGTGCCAGCACCCGGGACAGGGGTGGTGGCTACACCTTC. Its translation: CASTRDRGGGYTF.

This clone was observed once. The chain combines TRBV4-1 with TRBJ1-6; no reliable D call. The CDR3 runs to 19 residues. Trimming pared 0 bases from V and 0 bases from J, leaving 15 bases between. Germline assignment: CDR1 MGHRA and CDR2 YSYEKL. The CDR3 reads CASSQESYSPSSYNSPLHF. CDR3 sequence (DNA): TGCGCCAGCAGCCAAGAATCATACTCCCCGAGCTCCTATAATTCACCCCTCCACTTT.

The V and J genes are TRBV4-1 and TRBJ2-7, with a tentative D call TRBD1 (6 bases). Deletions cut 4 bases from V and 7 bases from J, with 26 bases between. This CDR3 has 17 amino acids. Germline CDR1 reads MGHRA; CDR2 reads YSYEKL. The CDR3 loop is CASSPTYPDRAPEEQYF. CDR3 nucleotide sequence: TGCGCCAGCAGCCCAACCTACCCGGACAGAGCCCCCGAAGAGCAGTACTTC.

The chain employs TRBV28 and TRBJ1-1, with TRBD1 identical over 12 bases. The CDR3 covers 15 residues. Germline V gene data show CDR1 as MDHEN and CDR2 as SYDVKM. The junction had 5 bases not matched to a gene; V was cut back by 1 base and J by 8 bases. The CDR3, as DNA: TGTGCCAGCAGTTTATTAGGGACAGGGGGCTGGGAAGCTTTCTTT. Translation gives CASSLLGTGGWEAFF.

The chain links TRBV3-1 (or the pseudogene TRBV3-2) to TRBJ2-2, with D maybe TRBD1 (6 bases). The CDR3 sequence is 14 residues long. In germline, CDR1 is LGHDT, CDR2 YNNKEL (reference sequence). With 6 bases removed from V and 4 bases from J, the gap between germline ends came to 12 bases. CDR3 amino acids: CASRATGFTGELFF. DNA of the CDR3: TGTGCCAGCAGGGCGACAGGATTCACCGGGGAGCTGTTTTTT.

The rearrangement uses TRBV7-9 and TRBJ1-2; D not resolved. The V gene lost 5 bases and the J gene lost 5 bases, with 12 bases spanning the gap. This CDR3 has 13 residues. The germline V gene has CDR1 SEHNR and CDR2 FQNEAQ (reference sequence). The CDR3 DNA reads TGTGCCAGCAGCCCCCGAGGCTTTTATGGCTACACCTTC. Translation: CASSPRGFYGYTF.

The rearrangement joins TRBV19 to TRBJ1-1; maybe TRBD1 (6 bases). This CDR3 comprises 17 residues. Germline CDR1 and CDR2: LNHDA and SQIVND (reference sequence). The V and J ends lost 3 bases and 3 bases respectively, with 20 bases between them. As DNA, the CDR3 is TGTGCCAGTAGTATCTATCCCTATGGGGGGGCGGACACTGAAGCTTTCTTT. Protein product: CASSIYPYGGADTEAFF.

This clone has only a few counts. The chain has TRBV7-2 and TRBJ1-2, with D uncertain. The CDR3 loop spans 15 amino acids. Trimming shortened V by 1 base and J by 1 base, and 10 bases separated the two germline ends. CDR1 is SGHTA and CDR2 is FQGNSA in the germline V gene. The CDR3 bases are TGTGCCAGCAGCTTAGGGGCAGGAGGTAACTATGGCTACACCTTC. This translates into CASSLGAGGNYGYTF.

This chain joins TRBV5-1 and TRBJ1-4, with 7 bases identical to TRBD1. The CDR3 is made up of 14 amino acids. V gave up 2 bases and J gave up 4 bases; unmatched junction bases: 2. The germline V gene has CDR1 SGHRS and CDR2 YFSETQ. CDR3 in DNA: TGCGCCAGCAGCTTAGGGACAGTTAATGAAAAACTGTTTTTT. This sequence encodes CASSLGTVNEKLFF.

The J gene is TRBJ2-3, the V gene TRBV6-1, with a possible D match to TRBD2 (6 bases). The V gene's germline CDR1 is MNHNS and CDR2 SASEGT. V gave up 0 bases and J gave up 5 bases, with 18 bases separating them. The CDR3 runs 17 residues. The CDR3 loop reads CASSEALGTGRRDTQYF. CDR3 bases: TGTGCCAGCAGTGAAGCGTTAGGAACGGGGAGGCGAGATACGCAGTATTTT.

This chain connects TRBV9 to TRBJ2-3; the match to TRBD2 covers 8 bases. The germline CDR1 and CDR2 sequences are SGDLS and YYNGEE. The CDR3 is 15 amino acids. V lost 2 bases to trimming and J lost 2 bases; unmatched junction nucleotides: 4. The CDR3, as DNA: TGTGCCAGCAGCGTGGGCGGGGGGCCCACAGATACGCAGTATTTT. This gives the protein CASSVGGGPTDTQYF.

CDR3 loop: CASSLTSGTQYF. The CDR3 coding sequence is TGTGCCAGCAGTCTGACTAGCGGGACCCAGTACTTC. The V call is TRBV12-3 or TRBV12-4, the J call TRBJ2-5; 9 bases agree with TRBD2. The CDR3 covers 12 residues. V was clipped by 5 bases and J by 7 bases; unmatched bases: 2.